These 30 T cell receptor beta chains came from one sample sequenced in a study of blood T cell repertoires in COVID-19. This table comes from immunoSEQ multiplex PCR, and its TCRdb copy is limited to in-frame clones, with some not included. The sample records about 250,000 clones, about 84% being singletons. The sample comprised peripheral blood. The receptors come from a woman of 80 years or more with COVID-19, enrolled during active disease.

The V gene is TRBV7-9, the J gene TRBJ2-1; the match to TRBD2 covers 7 bases. Germline V gene data show CDR1 as SEHNR and CDR2 as FQNEAQ (reference sequence). CDR3 length equals 15 residues. After removal of 4 bases from V and 2 bases from J, the junction contained 5 bases not matched to a gene. DNA of the CDR3: TGTGCCAGCAGCTCACGCGGGGGAACCTACAATGAGCAGTTCTTC. Amino acids: CASSSRGGTYNEQFF.

This chain uses TRBV5-8 with TRBJ1-4; D gene ambiguous. V lost 5 bases and J 0 bases, leaving 8 bases between the germline ends. Germline loops: CDR1 SGHTS, CDR2 YDEGEE. CDR3 length: 14 amino acids. The CDR3 loop is CASRPVTTNEKLFF. CDR3 DNA: TGTGCCAGCAGGCCAGTGACAACTAATGAAAAACTGTTTTTT.

V usage is TRBV6-6 and J usage is TRBJ1-1; 8 nucleotides align to TRBD1. The CDR3 spans 15 residues. With 5 bases clipped from V and 5 bases from J, the junction kept 10 bases outside the gene matches. The germline gives CDR1 MNHNY, CDR2 SVGAGI (reference sequence). The CDR3 protein is CASSDLTGAGTEAFF. CDR3 nucleotides: TGTGCCAGCAGTGACCTGACAGGGGCGGGAACTGAAGCTTTCTTT.

This chain's CDR3 is CASSDLRGDTDTQYF. CDR3 nucleotide sequence: TGTGCCAGCAGTGACTTACGGGGGGACACAGATACGCAGTATTTT. V usage is TRBV2 and J usage is TRBJ2-3; 7 bases agree with TRBD2. Looked up from germline, CDR1 is SNHLY and CDR2 is FYNNEI. The CDR3 is 15 residues long. V was pared by 3 bases and J by 2 bases, with 5 bases of the junction left unmatched.

The gene calls are TRBV2 and TRBJ1-6; 8 bases line up with TRBD1. Trimming cost V 8 bases and J 6 bases; bases outside gene matches: 3. Per germline, CDR1 SNHLY and CDR2 FYNNEI. CDR3 length: 13 amino acids. CDR3 in amino acids: CASGGQVNSPLHF. In DNA, the CDR3 is TGTGCCAGCGGGGGACAGGTTAATTCACCCCTCCACTTT.

The V call is TRBV5-4, the J call TRBJ1-4; 9 bases are a match to TRBD1. CDR1 is SGHNT, CDR2 YYREEE, per germline (reference sequence). V was pared by 4 bases and J by 6 bases, with 4 bases of the junction left unmatched. There are 14 residues in the CDR3. As DNA, the CDR3 is TGTGCCAGCAGCACAAGGACAGGGGATGAAAAACTGTTTTTT. Translating gives CASSTRTGDEKLFF.

This chain links TRBV27 with TRBJ1-1; 11 nucleotides match TRBD1. The CDR3 has 21 amino acids. Germline assignment: CDR1 MNHEY and CDR2 SMNVEV (reference sequence). J was trimmed by 0 bases and V by 5 bases; bases with no gene match: 20. DNA of the CDR3: TGTGCCAGCAGTCCGGCCGCGGGACAGGGGGTCGTCGAAGTGGTGAACACTGAAGCTTTCTTT. Residues: CASSPAAGQGVVEVVNTEAFF.

CDR3 sequence reads: CASSANREGEKLFF. CDR3 in DNA: TGTGCCAGCAGCGCCAACAGGGAGGGGGAAAAACTGTTTTTT. The rearrangement uses TRBV7-2 and TRBJ1-4, with D possibly matching TRBD1 (6 bases). With 5 bases removed from V and 8 bases from J, the gap between germline ends came to 15 bases. Germline loops: CDR1 SGHTA, CDR2 FQGNSA. The CDR3 covers 14 residues.

This clone was counted a single time. Here the CDR3 reads CASSFGQGLTGELFF. The DNA of the CDR3 is TGTGCCAGCAGCTTCGGACAGGGCTTAACTGGGGAGCTGTTTTTT. This sequence joins TRBV5-4 and TRBJ2-2, with TRBD1 matching over 8 bases. Germline assignment: CDR1 SGHNT and CDR2 YYREEE (reference sequence). There are 15 residues in the CDR3. J was trimmed by 8 bases and V by 2 bases; bases with no gene match: 8.

The CDR3 sequence is CAWSVKGGNEKLFF. As DNA, the CDR3 is TGTGCCTGGAGTGTGAAGGGAGGTAATGAAAAACTGTTTTTT. The chain joins TRBV30 to TRBJ1-4, with D uncertain. Germline assignment: CDR1 GTSNPN and CDR2 SVGIG (reference sequence). The CDR3 loop spans 14 amino acids. The germline V and J ends were trimmed by 0 bases and 4 bases, with 9 bases remaining between them.

The chain couples TRBV7-4 to TRBJ1-1; 7 nucleotides agree with TRBD1. J gave up 2 bases and V 2 bases, and 2 bases lay outside the gene matches. In germline, CDR1 is SGHVT, CDR2 SQSDAQ. This CDR3 contains 14 residues. DNA for the CDR3: TGTGCCAGCAGCTTAAGGGGGCGAAACACTGAAGCTTTCTTT. Translated: CASSLRGRNTEAFF.

V usage is TRBV30 and J usage is TRBJ2-1; 9 bases are shared with TRBD2. The V gene's germline CDR1 is GTSNPN and CDR2 SVGIG (reference sequence). With 7 bases clipped from V and 6 bases from J, the junction kept 7 bases outside the gene matches. There are 13 residues in the CDR3. CDR3 sequence: CAFVRGGTNEQFF. CDR3 DNA sequence: TGTGCCTTTGTGCGGGGGGGGACCAATGAGCAGTTCTTC.

This chain connects TRBV7-9 to TRBJ1-1; 9 bases align to TRBD1. The CDR3 runs 17 residues. Per germline, CDR1 SEHNR and CDR2 FQNEAQ (reference sequence). Unmatched junction bases numbered 15, after V lost 5 bases and J lost 5 bases. For the CDR3, the DNA is TGTGCCAGCAGCCCAAACCCCACGGGACAGGGTTATACTGAAGCTTTCTTT. Protein product: CASSPNPTGQGYTEAFF.

This clone was observed a few times. The J gene is TRBJ2-7, the V gene TRBV10-1; possibly TRBD2 for D (6 bases). The germline V and J ends were trimmed by 4 bases and 5 bases, with 9 bases remaining between them. Germline CDR1 WNHNN, CDR2 SYGVQD (reference sequence). The CDR3 spans 12 residues. The chain's CDR3 is CASSAGVHEQYF. In DNA, the CDR3 is TGCGCCAGCAGTGCGGGGGTCCACGAGCAGTACTTC.

The chain couples TRBV30 to TRBJ1-4; 9 nucleotides match TRBD1. Germline assignment: CDR1 GTSNPN and CDR2 SVGIG (reference sequence). The ends lost 3 bases at V and 9 bases at J; junction bases unmatched: 11. The CDR3 sequence is 15 residues long. The DNA of the CDR3 is TGTGCCTGGAGAGCCATGGGACAGGGAGCTAAAAAACTGTTTTTT. This translates into CAWRAMGQGAKKLFF.

The genes are TRBV18 and TRBJ1-1, with D perhaps TRBD1 (5 bases). CDR1 and CDR2 (germline): KGHSH, LQKENI. The CDR3 runs 13 residues. V was cut by 6 bases and J by 5 bases, with 13 bases left in between. The CDR3 loop reads CASSREGLTEAFF. In nucleotides, the CDR3 is TGTGCCAGCTCCAGGGAGGGACTGACTGAAGCTTTCTTT.

This clone came up a few times. The chain joins TRBV25-1 to TRBJ1-2, with D perhaps matching TRBD1 (5 bases). The V end lost 1 base, the J end lost 6 bases, and 9 bases lay between the germline ends. This CDR3 region has 13 residues. Germline-derived CDR1 and CDR2 are MGHDK and SYGVNS. The CDR3 DNA is TGTGCCAGCAGTGAATGGGCGGGGGATGGCTACACCTTC. Amino acids: CASSEWAGDGYTF.

The chain's CDR3 is CASSPGLSTDTQYF. The CDR3 DNA follows: TGTGCCAGCAGCCCGGGACTTAGCACAGATACGCAGTATTTT. This chain connects TRBV3-1 (or the pseudogene TRBV3-2) to TRBJ2-3; possibly TRBD2 for D (6 bases). Germline V gives CDR1 LGHDT, CDR2 YNNKEL (reference sequence). With 4 bases removed from V and 0 bases from J, the gap between germline ends came to 8 bases. The CDR3 is 14 residues long.

The chain combines TRBV3-1 (or the pseudogene TRBV3-2) with TRBJ2-2; a possible D gene is TRBD2 (7 bases). With 5 bases removed from V and 3 bases from J, the gap between germline ends came to 16 bases. CDR3 length equals 16 residues. Germline V gene data show CDR1 as LGHDT and CDR2 as YNNKEL (reference sequence). The DNA for the CDR3 is TGTGCCAGCAGCATCAGGAGGGGGGGCGACACCGGGGAGCTGTTTTTT. Its protein is CASSIRRGGDTGELFF.

Turning to this clone: An end of the junction does not agree with germline; a read error may underlie this. The chain recombines TRBV5-4 with TRBJ1-1; D gene ambiguous. Germline-derived CDR1 and CDR2 are SGHNT and YYREEE (reference sequence). CDR3 length: 13 amino acids. The CDR3 loop is CASRLALNTEAFF. The CDR3 nucleotides read TGTGCCAGCAGGTTGGCACTCAACACTGAAGCTTTCTTT. The complete variable domain, with remaining parts taken from reference TRBV5-4 and TRBJ1-1, reads ETGVTQSPTHLIKTRGQQVTLRCSSQSGHNTVSWYQQALGQGPQFIFQYYREEENGRGNFPPRFSGLQFPNYSSELNVNALELDDSALYLCASRLALNTEAFFGQGTRLTVV.

V is TRBV24-1 and J is TRBJ1-6; D remains ambiguous. Between the trimmed V and J ends, which lost 3 bases and 7 bases, there was a span of 9 bases. The CDR3 extends over 14 amino acids. CDR1 KGHDR and CDR2 SFDVKD come from the germline V gene. CDR3 amino acids: CATSDTRQNSPLHF. CDR3 coding DNA: TGTGCCACCAGTGATACCCGACAAAATTCACCCCTCCACTTT.

This chain links TRBV19 with TRBJ2-3, with TRBD2 identical over 12 bases. The V segment lost 2 bases and the J segment 6 bases; nucleotides outside the gene matches: 3. Germline values: CDR1 LNHDA, CDR2 SQIVND (reference sequence). The CDR3 is 15 amino acids. DNA of the CDR3: TGTGCCAGTAGTATACTAGCGGGGGGGCTCGATACGCAGTATTTT. Protein: CASSILAGGLDTQYF.

The chain links TRBV10-3 to TRBJ1-5, with TRBD1 matching over 7 bases. V trimming: 7 bases; J trimming: 4 bases; junction bases outside the gene matches: 4. The CDR3 is 13 amino acids. The germline CDR1 and CDR2 sequences are ENHRY and SYGVKD. The chain's CDR3 is CAIKQGLNQPQHF. The CDR3 nucleotides are TGTGCCATCAAACAGGGGCTAAATCAGCCCCAGCATTTT.

The chain recombines TRBV7-9 with TRBJ2-1; 7 bases are shared with TRBD1. Trimming at V came to 6 bases and at J to 7 bases, leaving 15 bases not matched to a gene. Germline V CDR1 and CDR2: SEHNR, FQNEAQ (reference sequence). The CDR3 is 16 amino acids. This CDR3 is CASSFMLDRIGNEQFF. The CDR3 DNA reads TGTGCCAGCAGTTTTATGTTGGACAGGATAGGGAATGAGCAGTTCTTC.

This chain links TRBV7-2 with TRBJ2-6, with 7 bases fitting TRBD2. This CDR3 is 16 amino acids long. Trimming at V came to 5 bases and at J to 1 base, leaving 5 bases not matched to a gene. CDR1 is SGHTA, CDR2 FQGNSA, per germline. CDR3 sequence (DNA): TGTGCCAGCAGCGCTCGAGCGGGGTCTGGGGCCAACGTCCTGACTTTC. Its protein product is CASSARAGSGANVLTF.

The CDR3 sequence: CASSEKGTAESNYGYTF. For the CDR3, the DNA is TGTGCCAGCAGTGAAAAAGGGACAGCCGAGTCCAACTATGGCTACACCTTC. The chain is built from TRBV2 and TRBJ1-2; 7 nucleotides align to TRBD1. The J segment lost 2 bases and the V segment lost 2 bases, leaving 11 bases of the junction unmatched. CDR3 size: 17 residues. Germline V gene lookup returns CDR1 SNHLY and CDR2 FYNNEI. Full variable domain (remainder filled in from reference TRBV2 and TRBJ1-2): EPEVTQTPSHQVTQMGQEVILRCVPISNHLYFYWYRQILGQKVEFLVSFYNNEISEKSEIFDDQFSVERPDGSNFTLKIRSTKLEDSAMYFCASSEKGTAESNYGYTFGSGTRLTVV.

The gene calls are TRBV6-1 and TRBJ2-1; 8 positions match TRBD1. CDR3 length equals 17 residues. Trimming at V came to 3 bases and at J to 6 bases, leaving 13 bases not matched to a gene. Germline CDR1 MNHNS, CDR2 SASEGT. The CDR3 DNA sequence: TGTGCCAGCAGTGACCCGGACAGGGCAATATCTAGCAATGAGCAGTTCTTC. This sequence encodes CASSDPDRAISSNEQFF.

The CDR3: CASSQSGGNSYEQYF. CDR3 coding DNA: TGTGCCAGCTCACAAAGCGGGGGTAATTCCTACGAGCAGTACTTC. The chain joins TRBV18 to TRBJ2-7, with 8 nucleotides matching TRBD2. Trimming at V came to 4 bases and at J to 1 base, leaving 6 bases not matched to a gene. CDR1 KGHSH and CDR2 LQKENI come from the germline V gene. CDR3 length: 15 amino acids.

The chain has TRBV28 and TRBJ2-5; TRBD1 agrees at 10 bases. The junction had 5 bases not matched to a gene; V was cut back by 0 bases and J by 4 bases. CDR1 and CDR2 from the germline V gene are MDHEN and SYDVKM. The CDR3 has 16 amino acids. The CDR3 coding sequence is TGTGCCAGCAGTTTATGGGGGGACAGGGGTCGAGAGACCCAGTACTTC. Translation: CASSLWGDRGRETQYF.

The chain couples TRBV6-1 to TRBJ1-1; no clear D gene. V dropped 2 bases and J dropped 1 base, with 14 bases sitting between them. Germline values: CDR1 MNHNS, CDR2 SASEGT. The CDR3 runs to 16 residues. CDR3 amino acids: CASSEPSRAGNTEAFF. The CDR3 DNA reads TGTGCCAGCAGTGAACCCTCCCGCGCAGGGAACACTGAAGCTTTCTTT.